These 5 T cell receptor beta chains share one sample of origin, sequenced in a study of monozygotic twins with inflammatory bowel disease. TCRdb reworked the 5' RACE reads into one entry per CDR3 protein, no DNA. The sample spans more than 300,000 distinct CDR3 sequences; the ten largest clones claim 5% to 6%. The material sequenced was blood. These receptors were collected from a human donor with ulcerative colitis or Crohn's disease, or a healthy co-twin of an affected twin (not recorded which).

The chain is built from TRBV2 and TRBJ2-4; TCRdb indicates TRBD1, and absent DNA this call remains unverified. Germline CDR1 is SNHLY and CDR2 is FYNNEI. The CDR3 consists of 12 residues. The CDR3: CASTPGRYNQYF.

The chain's CDR3 is CSATGTGGRFEKLFF. The chain couples TRBV29-1 to TRBJ1-4; checking the TCRdb D call of TRBD1 is not possible without DNA. The CDR3 is 15 residues long. Germline-derived CDR1 and CDR2 are SQVTM and ANQGSEA.

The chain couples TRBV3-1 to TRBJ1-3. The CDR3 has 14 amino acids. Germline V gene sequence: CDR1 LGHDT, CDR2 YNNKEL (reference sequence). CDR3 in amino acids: CASSQMDSGNTIYF.

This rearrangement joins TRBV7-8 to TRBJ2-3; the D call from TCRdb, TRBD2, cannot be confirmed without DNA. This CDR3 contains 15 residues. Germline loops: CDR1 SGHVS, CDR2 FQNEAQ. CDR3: CASSLNSGSTDTQYF.

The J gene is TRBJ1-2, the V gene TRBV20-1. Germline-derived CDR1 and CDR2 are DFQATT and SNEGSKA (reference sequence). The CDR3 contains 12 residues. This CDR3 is CSAPLGVGGYTF.